Included here is one T cell receptor beta chain sequence, with context. This entry belongs to a study of control samples from healthy donors and cancer patients. The data were produced by immunoSEQ multiplex PCR, yet TCRdb's version contains in-frame clones alone and is incomplete. Among about 100,000 clones listed, approximately 90% were seen once. CDR3 length: 13 amino acids. The ends were cut back, 4 bases at V and 0 bases at J, with 8 bases in the middle. From germline, CDR1 is SQVTM and CDR2 ANQGSEA. This TCR was recovered from a young man in good health. V and J are TRBV29-1 and TRBJ2-3; no clear D. Sequencing was performed on blood. Here the CDR3 DNA reads TGCAGCGTTGTGCCCTCTAGCACAGATACGCAGTATTTT. The encoded protein is CSVVPSSTDTQYF.